Shown below are 21 T cell receptor beta chains from a single sample sequenced in a study of cytomegalovirus exposure and HLA in healthy donors. Primers for the PCR totalled 60 Vbeta and 13 Jbeta. The assay was immunoSEQ multiplex PCR, and TCRdb's table has in-frame clones only and misses some. The table includes about 110,000 clones, 70% detected once. The sequenced sample was PBMCs. These receptors originate from a man aged 35-49 years in good health and CMV-seropositive.

In its sample, this clone was seen once. The chain combines TRBV9 with TRBJ1-2; D is unresolved. Trimming cost V 4 bases and J 0 bases, with 7 bases left between them. Germline V gives CDR1 SGDLS, CDR2 YYNGEE. The CDR3 runs to 13 residues. CDR3 region: CASSSGANYGYTF. In nucleotides, the CDR3 is TGTGCCAGCAGCTCGGGAGCTAACTATGGCTACACCTTC.

This clone has a single count. The chain joins TRBV6-4 to TRBJ2-1, with TRBD2 matching 10 bases. Trimming at V came to 6 bases and at J to 8 bases, leaving 13 bases not matched to a gene. Germline lookup yields CDR1 MRHNA and CDR2 SNTAGT. This CDR3 is 16 amino acids long. The CDR3 nucleotides read TGTGCCAGCAGCGCAGAAATTGGACTAGCGGCTGATGAGCAGTTCTTC. Its translation is CASSAEIGLAADEQFF.

The rearrangement links TRBV14 to TRBJ1-1; TRBD1 agrees at 9 bases. Germline lookup yields CDR1 SGHDN and CDR2 FVKESK. Trimming at V came to 4 bases and at J to 1 base, leaving 7 bases not matched to a gene. CDR3 length: 16 residues. The CDR3 spells CASSLTTGGWNTEAFF. The CDR3 nucleotides are TGTGCCAGCAGCCTCACCACAGGGGGCTGGAACACTGAAGCTTTCTTT.

The CDR3 region has the DNA TGTGCCTGGAGCTACGGGTCTAGCGGGACGGAGACCCAGTACTTC. It is translated as CAWSYGSSGTETQYF. V usage is TRBV30 and J usage is TRBJ2-5; TRBD2 matches at 9 bases. CDR1 is GTSNPN, CDR2 SVGIG, per germline (reference sequence). J lost 5 bases, V lost 3 bases, and 10 bases had no gene match. The CDR3 length is 15 residues.

CDR3 region: CASSLQGPGELFF. The CDR3 DNA reads as TGTGCCAGTAGTCTCCAGGGCCCCGGGGAGCTGTTTTTT. The rearrangement uses TRBV19 and TRBJ2-2, with D possibly TRBD1 on 5 matching bases. Germline V gives CDR1 LNHDA, CDR2 SQIVND (reference sequence). The ends were cut back, 5 bases at V and 6 bases at J, with 10 bases in the middle. The CDR3 runs to 13 residues.

This clone has just one count. The rearrangement uses TRBV5-5 and TRBJ2-3; the match to TRBD2 covers 10 bases. CDR1 and CDR2 from the germline V gene are SGHKS and YYEKEE (reference sequence). V lost 1 base, J lost 0 bases, and 2 bases stayed unmatched. The CDR3 runs 16 residues. The CDR3, as DNA: TGTGCCAGCAGCTTGAGGACTAGCGGAAGCACAGATACGCAGTATTTT. It is translated as CASSLRTSGSTDTQYF.

This chain connects TRBV6-1 to TRBJ2-3, with TRBD1 matching 8 bases. The CDR3 length is 15 residues. J lost 2 bases, V lost 4 bases, and 5 bases had no gene match. Germline CDR1 is MNHNS and CDR2 is SASEGT. Here the CDR3 reads CASSARQGFTDTQYF. CDR3 nucleotides: TGTGCCAGCAGTGCCCGACAGGGGTTCACAGATACGCAGTATTTT.

This clone was seen a handful of times. V is TRBV5-4 and J is TRBJ2-7; possible D gene TRBD1, 6 bases. The germline V gene encodes CDR1 SGHNT and CDR2 YYREEE (reference sequence). With 4 bases removed from V and 3 bases from J, the gap between germline ends came to 11 bases. The CDR3 covers 13 residues. The CDR3 region has the DNA TGTGCCAGCAGCCGACAGGATCGCTACGAGCAGTACTTC. It specifies CASSRQDRYEQYF.

The rearrangement joins TRBV9 to TRBJ1-1; D is ambiguous. Germline loops: CDR1 SGDLS, CDR2 YYNGEE. The germline V and J ends were trimmed by 0 bases and 1 base, with 7 bases remaining between them. The CDR3 loop spans 14 amino acids. The CDR3 DNA sequence: TGTGCCAGCAGCGTAGAACACCAGAACACTGAAGCTTTCTTT. Its protein is CASSVEHQNTEAFF.

This clone has more than one count but fewer than ten. This chain links TRBV27 with TRBJ2-3, with 10 nucleotides matching TRBD2. With 2 bases clipped from V and 1 base from J, the junction kept 0 bases outside the gene matches. This CDR3 has 15 amino acids. Germline V gene data show CDR1 as MNHEY and CDR2 as SMNVEV (reference sequence). In nucleotides, the CDR3 is TGTGCCAGCAGTTTAGGGACTAGCGGCACAGATACGCAGTATTTT. The encoded protein is CASSLGTSGTDTQYF.

V gene TRBV29-1 combines with J gene TRBJ2-1, with 9 positions matching TRBD2. After removal of 6 bases from V and 6 bases from J, the junction contained 6 bases not matched to a gene. The CDR3 sequence is 13 residues long. Germline CDR1 and CDR2: SQVTM and ANQGSEA. In DNA, the CDR3 is TGCAGCGTCCGACCGGGACTAGCCAATGAGCAGTTCTTC. Its protein is CSVRPGLANEQFF.

The chain uses TRBV27 and TRBJ2-7; 7 nucleotides align to TRBD1. The CDR3 loop spans 14 amino acids. CDR1 and CDR2 (germline): MNHEY, SMNVEV (reference sequence). The V and J ends lost 6 bases and 0 bases, in that order; junction bases with no gene match: 5. The CDR3 nucleotides are TGTGCCAGCAGGCGCCCAGGGGGCTCCTACGAGCAGTACTTC. Its protein is CASRRPGGSYEQYF.

The genes are TRBV4-1 and TRBJ2-2; TRBD2 matches 10 bases. This CDR3 is built from 17 residues. Germline values: CDR1 MGHRA, CDR2 YSYEKL. V shed 4 bases and J 7 bases; nucleotides not matched to a gene: 12. The CDR3 is CASSPGVAGGRGGELFF. DNA for the CDR3: TGCGCCAGCAGCCCCGGGGTAGCGGGAGGCCGCGGCGGGGAGCTGTTTTTT.

The chain has TRBV9 and TRBJ1-2; a weak D match, TRBD1 (5 bases). This CDR3 has 17 residues. V lost 0 bases, J lost 4 bases, and 19 bases lay in between. CDR1 and CDR2 (germline): SGDLS, YYNGEE. Written as DNA, the CDR3 is TGTGCCAGCAGCGTAGATTGGTCAGGGAAATTAGGCTATGGCTACACCTTC. Residues: CASSVDWSGKLGYGYTF.

The CDR3 DNA is TGTGCCAGCAGCTTAGTCGGGGGAAGGTGGAAAGGGCCCTATGGCTACACCTTC. Translating gives CASSLVGGRWKGPYGYTF. The chain is built from TRBV11-2 and TRBJ1-2, with D possibly being TRBD1 (5 bases). The CDR3 sequence is 18 residues long. V was trimmed by 1 base and J by 4 bases, leaving 22 bases between them. Germline CDR1 SGHAT, CDR2 FQNNGV.

The chain uses TRBV5-1 and TRBJ2-1; 9 nucleotides line up with TRBD1. Germline V gene sequence: CDR1 SGHRS, CDR2 YFSETQ. This CDR3 spans 17 amino acids. V lost 4 bases, J lost 8 bases, and 16 bases stayed unmatched. The CDR3 DNA reads TGCGCCAGCAGCCTGACCCCTACCGGGACAGGGTCAGATGAGCAGTTCTTC. As protein: CASSLTPTGTGSDEQFF. The full variable domain, rest sourced from reference TRBV5-1 and TRBJ2-1, is KAGVTQTPRYLIKTRGQQVTLSCSPISGHRSVSWYQQTPGQGLQFLFEYFSETQRNKGNFPGRFSGRQFSNSRSEMNVSTLELGDSALYLCASSLTPTGTGSDEQFFGPGTRLTVL.

The chain has TRBV5-6 and TRBJ1-4, with a weak D call TRBD1 (6 bases). Looked up from germline, CDR1 is SGHDT and CDR2 is YYEEEE. V dropped 4 bases and J dropped 3 bases, with 16 bases sitting between them. The CDR3 loop spans 16 amino acids. The CDR3 coding sequence is TGTGCCAGCAGCGCCGTTGGGGGCCGGGCTAATGAAAAACTGTTTTTT. Protein product: CASSAVGGRANEKLFF.

The chain employs TRBV29-1 and TRBJ1-2; no clear D gene. This CDR3 has 13 residues. The V gene's germline CDR1 is SQVTM and CDR2 ANQGSEA. V dropped 3 bases and J dropped 4 bases, with 12 bases sitting between them. CDR3 in amino acids: CSVDSAGGYGYTF. Written as DNA, the CDR3 is TGCAGCGTTGATTCGGCGGGCGGCTATGGCTACACCTTC.

This chain joins TRBV11-2 and TRBJ2-7; 15 bases are shared with TRBD2. Germline CDR1 is SGHAT and CDR2 is FQNNGV. The CDR3 runs 19 residues. The V and J ends lost 5 bases and 6 bases, in that order; junction bases with no gene match: 17. The CDR3, as DNA: TGTGCCAGCAGCCTATCCCCTGGACTAGCGGGAGGGCCAGGGAGCGAGCAGTACTTC. Translation gives CASSLSPGLAGGPGSEQYF.

This clone was picked up a small number of times. CDR3 amino acids: CASSAGTSGGEETQYF. In DNA, the CDR3 is TGTGCCAGCAGCGCCGGGACTAGCGGGGGGGAAGAGACCCAGTACTTC. The chain links TRBV7-2 to TRBJ2-5, with TRBD2 matching over 16 bases. V was clipped by 5 bases and J by 3 bases; unmatched bases: 3. The germline CDR1 and CDR2 sequences are SGHTA and FQGNSA. The CDR3 loop spans 16 amino acids.

This chain uses TRBV7-3 with TRBJ2-3; 9 nucleotides line up with TRBD1. The CDR3 length is 18 residues. CDR1 and CDR2 (germline): SGHTA, FQGTGA. The V segment lost 5 bases and the J segment 2 bases; nucleotides outside the gene matches: 14. CDR3 region: CASSIYRGRGAPTDTQYF. In DNA, the CDR3 is TGTGCCAGCAGCATCTACAGGGGGCGCGGGGCTCCCACAGATACGCAGTATTTT.